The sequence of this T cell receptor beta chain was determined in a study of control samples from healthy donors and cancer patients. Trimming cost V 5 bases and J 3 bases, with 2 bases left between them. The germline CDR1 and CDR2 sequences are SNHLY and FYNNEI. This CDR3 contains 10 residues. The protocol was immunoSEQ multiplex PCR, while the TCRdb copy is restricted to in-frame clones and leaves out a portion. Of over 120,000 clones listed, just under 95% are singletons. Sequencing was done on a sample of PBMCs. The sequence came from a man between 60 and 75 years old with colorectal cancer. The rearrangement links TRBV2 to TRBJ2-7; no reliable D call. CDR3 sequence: CASSIYEQYF. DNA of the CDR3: TGTGCCAGCAGTATCTACGAGCAGTACTTC.